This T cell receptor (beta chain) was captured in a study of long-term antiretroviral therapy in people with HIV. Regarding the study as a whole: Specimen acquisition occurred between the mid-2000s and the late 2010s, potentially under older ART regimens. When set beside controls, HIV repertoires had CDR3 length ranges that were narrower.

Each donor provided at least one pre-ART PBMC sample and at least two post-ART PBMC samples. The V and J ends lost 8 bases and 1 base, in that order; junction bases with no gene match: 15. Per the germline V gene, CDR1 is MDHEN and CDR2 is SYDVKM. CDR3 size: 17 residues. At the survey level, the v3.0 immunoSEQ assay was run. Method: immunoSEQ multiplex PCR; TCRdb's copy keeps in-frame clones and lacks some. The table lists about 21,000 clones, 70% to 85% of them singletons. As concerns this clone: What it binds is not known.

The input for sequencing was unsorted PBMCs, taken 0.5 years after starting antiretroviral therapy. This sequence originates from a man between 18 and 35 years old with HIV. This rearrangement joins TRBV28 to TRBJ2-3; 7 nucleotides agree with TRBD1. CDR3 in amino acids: CASGPYRGNWGTDTQYF. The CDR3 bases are TGTGCCAGCGGCCCCTACAGGGGCAATTGGGGCACAGATACGCAGTATTTT.